What follows is one TCR beta chain and its context. Antigen unknown. This sample is part of a study of beta chain features in type 1 diabetes. Broader study findings: Within the patient group, naive, central memory and Treg TCRB repertoires appeared more similar to each other than within healthy donors. TCRB CDR3 length was moderately but significantly reduced in all four CD4+ subsets of Type 1 diabetes patients.

TCRB transcripts that were expressed got sequenced, as all of the isolated RNA had been reverse transcribed. The protocol was immunoSEQ multiplex PCR, while the TCRdb copy is restricted to in-frame clones and leaves out a portion. The sample has about 260,000 clones, approximately 20% seen once. Markers CD45RO/CCR7/CD25/CD127/CD95/CD27 served to sort CD4+ naive, central memory, regulatory and stem cell-like memory cells. The CDR3 totals 15 residues. Germline assignment: CDR1 SQVTM and CDR2 ANQGSEA. V was pared by 3 bases and J by 0 bases, with 13 bases between. The sequence came from a woman aged 40 to 50 with type 1 diabetes. Sequenced input: naive CD4+ T cells from blood. The rearrangement joins TRBV29-1 to TRBJ2-3, with D perhaps matching TRBD2 (6 bases). The DNA for the CDR3 is TGCAGCGTTGAGAAGGTGGGGGGAAGCACAGATACGCAGTATTTT. Amino acids: CSVEKVGGSTDTQYF.